The 15 T cell receptor beta chains presented below share a single source sample, sequenced in a study of blood T cell repertoires in COVID-19. TCRdb's copy holds only in-frame clones and misses some; the assay was immunoSEQ multiplex PCR. This table has roughly 200,000 clones, 85% to 90% appearing once. Sequenced material: peripheral blood. These receptors originate from a man aged 40-49 years with active or convalescent COVID-19.

This chain uses TRBV5-6 with TRBJ2-7; 8 nucleotides line up with TRBD2. The CDR3 spans 15 residues. With 0 bases clipped from V and 6 bases from J, the junction kept 8 bases outside the gene matches. The germline CDR1 and CDR2 sequences are SGHDT and YYEEEE. As DNA, the CDR3 is TGTGCCAGCAGCTTGGAAGGACTAGCACCGATCGAGCAGTACTTC. Encoded protein: CASSLEGLAPIEQYF.

The chain carries TRBV10-3 and TRBJ1-5; D is ambiguous. This CDR3 contains 13 residues. The germline V gene encodes CDR1 ENHRY and CDR2 SYGVKD. V dropped 0 bases and J dropped 3 bases, with 3 bases sitting between them. CDR3 region: CAISESANQPQHF. The CDR3 DNA follows: TGTGCCATCAGTGAGTCGGCCAATCAGCCCCAGCATTTT.

The genes are TRBV19 and TRBJ2-6; D remains unclear. CDR3 length equals 15 residues. CDR1 and CDR2 (germline): LNHDA, SQIVND (reference sequence). Trimming pared 1 base from V and 0 bases from J, leaving 4 bases between. In DNA form, the CDR3 reads TGTGCCAGTAGTATAGCGGGCTCTGGGGCCAACGTCCTGACTTTC. Encoded protein: CASSIAGSGANVLTF.

Only a few counts were recorded for this clone. The V call is TRBV4-3, the J call TRBJ2-5, with TRBD2 identical over 12 bases. The CDR3 is 17 amino acids. V shed 4 bases and J 0 bases; nucleotides not matched to a gene: 6. CDR1 is LGHNA and CDR2 is YSLEER in the germline V gene. This chain's CDR3 is CASSPPRLAGDQETQYF. The CDR3, as DNA: TGCGCCAGCAGCCCACCGAGACTAGCGGGGGACCAAGAGACCCAGTACTTC.

This clone turned up a few times. J is TRBJ1-2 and V is TRBV19, with 7 nucleotides matching TRBD1. The germline CDR1 and CDR2 sequences are LNHDA and SQIVND (reference sequence). This CDR3 has 13 amino acids. The junction had 8 bases not matched to a gene; V was cut back by 5 bases and J by 8 bases. The CDR3 here is CASSPRGSGGYTF. Written as DNA, the CDR3 is TGTGCCAGTAGTCCCAGGGGGAGTGGCGGCTACACCTTC.

J is TRBJ1-1 and V is TRBV4-2; maybe TRBD1 (5 bases). Germline CDR1 and CDR2: LGHNA and YNFKEQ. With 8 bases removed from V and 0 bases from J, the gap between germline ends came to 16 bases. The CDR3 loop spans 15 amino acids. CDR3 DNA: TGTGCCAGCGGCCTAGAATCGACAGTGAACACTGAAGCTTTCTTT. Translating gives CASGLESTVNTEAFF.

The sample holds a few counts of this clone. The CDR3 loop is CASSLNFGRGSGNTIYF. CDR3 DNA sequence: TGCGCCAGCAGCCTAAACTTTGGACGGGGCTCTGGAAACACCATATATTTT. The chain combines TRBV4-1 with TRBJ1-3, with unresolved D. The CDR3 has 17 amino acids. In germline, CDR1 is MGHRA, CDR2 YSYEKL. The V and J ends lost 4 bases and 0 bases respectively, with 16 bases between them.

This chain links TRBV3-1 (or the pseudogene TRBV3-2) with TRBJ2-3, with TRBD1 as a possible D gene (6 bases). The V end was cut by 5 bases, the J end by 1 base, with 10 bases between. CDR1 and CDR2 from the germline V gene are LGHDT and YNNKEL (reference sequence). This CDR3 contains 14 residues. CDR3 amino acids: CASSETGGTDTQYF. CDR3 coding DNA: TGTGCCAGCAGCGAGACAGGCGGCACAGATACGCAGTATTTT.

V is TRBV7-3 and J is TRBJ2-1; no definite D call. Germline-derived CDR1 and CDR2 are SGHTA and FQGTGA. This CDR3 is built from 15 residues. V gave up 2 bases and J gave up 1 base, with 9 bases separating them. The CDR3 DNA reads as TGTGCCAGCAGCTTAGTGTGGGCTTCCTACAATGAGCAGTTCTTC. It encodes CASSLVWASYNEQFF.

V is TRBV19 and J is TRBJ2-3, with D tentatively TRBD1 (6 bases). The CDR3 sequence is 14 residues long. Germline CDR1 reads LNHDA; CDR2 reads SQIVND (reference sequence). Trimming shortened V by 1 base and J by 5 bases, and 10 bases separated the two germline ends. CDR3: CASSIVGGEDTQYF. As DNA, the CDR3 is TGTGCCAGTAGTATAGTAGGGGGTGAAGATACGCAGTATTTT.

The DNA of the CDR3 is TGTGCCAGCACCCACGGACAAGCAGATACGCAGTATTTT. This gives the protein CASTHGQADTQYF. The V and J genes are TRBV28 and TRBJ2-3; perhaps TRBD1 as D (5 bases). This CDR3 is 13 amino acids long. In germline, CDR1 is MDHEN, CDR2 SYDVKM. V lost 7 bases and J lost 4, with 12 bases in between.

This chain connects TRBV27 to TRBJ1-6, with 7 bases fitting TRBD1. CDR1 and CDR2 (germline): MNHEY, SMNVEV (reference sequence). The CDR3 totals 14 residues. Trimming at V came to 6 bases and at J to 7 bases, leaving 6 bases not matched to a gene. CDR3 in amino acids: CASSPTGWNSPLHF. CDR3 sequence (DNA): TGTGCCAGCAGCCCGACAGGGTGGAATTCACCCCTCCACTTT.

This clone was seen a handful of times. The same CDR3 is also encoded by other DNA sequences in this sample. The V call is TRBV11-2, the J call TRBJ2-7; D unclear. This CDR3 spans 11 amino acids. Between the trimmed V and J ends, which lost 5 bases and 3 bases, there was a span of 5 bases. Germline CDR1 and CDR2: SGHAT and FQNNGV. CDR3: CASSPSYEQYF. The DNA for the CDR3 is TGTGCCAGCAGCCCCAGCTACGAGCAGTACTTC. Based on the CDR3 plus reference TRBV11-2 and TRBJ2-7, the full variable domain is EAGVAQSPRYKIIEKRQSVAFWCNPISGHATLYWYQQILGQGPKLLIQFQNNGVVDDSQLPKDRFSAERLKGVDSTLKIQPAKLEDSAVYLCASSPSYEQYFGPGTRLTVT.

This clone was detected only a few times. The J gene is TRBJ2-5, the V gene TRBV2, with 8 bases matching TRBD1. CDR1 is SNHLY, CDR2 FYNNEI, per germline. Trimming at V came to 4 bases and at J to 1 base, leaving 8 bases not matched to a gene. This CDR3 comprises 16 residues. The CDR3 protein is CASSGAGRGPQETQYF. CDR3 sequence (DNA): TGTGCCAGCAGTGGCGCGGGCAGGGGGCCCCAAGAGACCCAGTACTTC.

The CDR3 sequence: CASSPAGTLFMNTEAFF. CDR3 nucleotides: TGTGCCAGCAGTCCCGCCGGGACACTTTTTATGAACACTGAAGCTTTCTTT. The rearrangement uses TRBV28 and TRBJ1-1, with D possibly TRBD1 on 6 matching bases. V gave up 5 bases and J gave up 0 bases, with 19 bases separating them. There are 17 residues in the CDR3. Germline V CDR1 and CDR2: MDHEN, SYDVKM.